A single sample gave rise to the 2 T cell receptor beta chains below, sequenced in a study of shared clonotypes between healthy human individuals. Some clones are missing from TCRdb's copy, which holds only in-frame ones; the method was immunoSEQ multiplex PCR. The data contain about 690,000 clones, about 92% of them singletons. Source material: memory CD8+ T cells from PBMCs. Indicated subset: CD45RO+ cells pooled with CCR7-negative TemRA cells. The receptors derive from a man aged 18-30 years in good health. Some clones in this sample may be carry-over from other donors' samples.

The CDR3, as DNA: TGCGCCAGCAGCCAAGATCGGCCCTCCTACGAGCAGTACTTC. Translated, it gives CASSQDRPSYEQYF. The chain carries TRBV4-1 and TRBJ2-7; D uncertain. The germline gives CDR1 MGHRA, CDR2 YSYEKL. The CDR3 contains 14 residues. The ends were cut back, 0 bases at V and 0 bases at J, with 6 bases in the middle.

The rearrangement links TRBV4-1 to TRBJ2-1; tentatively, D is TRBD2 (7 bases). Germline V CDR1 and CDR2: MGHRA, YSYEKL. The length of the CDR3 is 16 residues. V was trimmed by 1 base and J by 4 bases, leaving 14 bases between them. CDR3 loop: CASSQVHREGYNEQFF. CDR3 nucleotide sequence: TGCGCCAGCAGCCAAGTTCACAGGGAGGGTTACAATGAGCAGTTCTTC.